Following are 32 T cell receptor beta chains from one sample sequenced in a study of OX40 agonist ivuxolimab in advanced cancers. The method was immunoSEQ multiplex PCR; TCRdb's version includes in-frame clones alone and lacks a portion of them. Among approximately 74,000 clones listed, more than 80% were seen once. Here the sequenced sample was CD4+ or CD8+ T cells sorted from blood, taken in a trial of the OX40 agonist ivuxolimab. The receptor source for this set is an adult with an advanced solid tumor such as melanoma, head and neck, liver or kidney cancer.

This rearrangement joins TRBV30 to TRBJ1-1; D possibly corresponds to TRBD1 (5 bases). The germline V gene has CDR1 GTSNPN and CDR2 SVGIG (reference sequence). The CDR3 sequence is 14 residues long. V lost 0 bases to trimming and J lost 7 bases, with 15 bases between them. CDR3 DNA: TGTGCCTGGAGTGTAGTCAGGGTGTCAGGTGAAGCTTTCTTT. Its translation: CAWSVVRVSGEAFF.

CDR3 amino acids: CASSSRGDQYNEQFF. In DNA form, the CDR3 reads TGTGCCAGCAGCTCTCGGGGAGACCAGTACAATGAGCAGTTCTTC. The chain carries TRBV7-9 and TRBJ2-1; D perhaps matches TRBD2 (5 bases). CDR3 length equals 15 residues. Per the germline V gene, CDR1 is SEHNR and CDR2 is FQNEAQ (reference sequence). V was trimmed by 4 bases and J by 4 bases, leaving 14 bases between them.

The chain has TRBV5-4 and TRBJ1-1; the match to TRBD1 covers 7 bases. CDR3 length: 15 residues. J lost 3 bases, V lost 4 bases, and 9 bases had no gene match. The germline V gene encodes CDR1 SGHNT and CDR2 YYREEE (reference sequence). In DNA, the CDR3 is TGTGCCAGCAGCCCCGGAGGGGGCGCGGACACTGAAGCTTTCTTT. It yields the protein CASSPGGGADTEAFF.

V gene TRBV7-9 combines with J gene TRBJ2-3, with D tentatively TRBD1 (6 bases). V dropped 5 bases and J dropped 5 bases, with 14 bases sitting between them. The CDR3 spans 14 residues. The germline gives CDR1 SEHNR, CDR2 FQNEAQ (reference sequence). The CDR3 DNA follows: TGTGCCAGCAGCCCCTCGGGACATGAAGATACGCAGTATTTT. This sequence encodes CASSPSGHEDTQYF.

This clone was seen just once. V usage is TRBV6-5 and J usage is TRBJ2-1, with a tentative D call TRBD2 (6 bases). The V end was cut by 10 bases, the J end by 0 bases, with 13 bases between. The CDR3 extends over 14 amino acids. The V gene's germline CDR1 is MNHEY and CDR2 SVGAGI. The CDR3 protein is CATVTSSSYNEQFF. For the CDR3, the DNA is TGTGCCACCGTCACTAGCAGCTCCTACAATGAGCAGTTCTTC.

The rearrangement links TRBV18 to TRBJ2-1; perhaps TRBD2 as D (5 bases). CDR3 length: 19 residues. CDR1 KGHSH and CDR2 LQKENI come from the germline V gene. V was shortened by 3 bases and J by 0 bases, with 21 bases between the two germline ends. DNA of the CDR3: TGTGCCAGCTCACCCTTACTAGTAATTGCCCCCAGCTCCTACAATGAGCAGTTCTTC. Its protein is CASSPLLVIAPSSYNEQFF.

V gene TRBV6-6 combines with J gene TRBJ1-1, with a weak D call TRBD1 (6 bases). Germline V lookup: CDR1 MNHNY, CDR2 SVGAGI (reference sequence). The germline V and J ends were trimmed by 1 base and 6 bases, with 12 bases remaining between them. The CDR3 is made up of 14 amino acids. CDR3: CASSYFKQGAEAFF. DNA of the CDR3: TGTGCCAGCAGTTACTTTAAACAGGGAGCTGAAGCTTTCTTT.

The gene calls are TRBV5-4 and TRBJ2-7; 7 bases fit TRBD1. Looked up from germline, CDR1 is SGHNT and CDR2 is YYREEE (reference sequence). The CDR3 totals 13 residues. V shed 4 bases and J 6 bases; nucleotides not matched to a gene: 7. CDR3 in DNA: TGTGCCAGCAGCGGGGGACAGATTGGCGAGCAGTACTTC. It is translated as CASSGGQIGEQYF. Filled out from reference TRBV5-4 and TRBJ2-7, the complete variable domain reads ETGVTQSPTHLIKTRGQQVTLRCSSQSGHNTVSWYQQALGQGPQFIFQYYREEENGRGNFPPRFSGLQFPNYSSELNVNALELDDSALYLCASSGGQIGEQYFGPGTRLTVT.

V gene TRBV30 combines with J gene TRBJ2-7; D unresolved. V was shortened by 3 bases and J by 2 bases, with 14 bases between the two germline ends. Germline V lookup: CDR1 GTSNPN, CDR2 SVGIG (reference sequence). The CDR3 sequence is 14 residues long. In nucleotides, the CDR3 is TGTGCCTGGAGGATGGAGACCGCTGCCTACGAGCAGTACTTC. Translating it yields CAWRMETAAYEQYF.

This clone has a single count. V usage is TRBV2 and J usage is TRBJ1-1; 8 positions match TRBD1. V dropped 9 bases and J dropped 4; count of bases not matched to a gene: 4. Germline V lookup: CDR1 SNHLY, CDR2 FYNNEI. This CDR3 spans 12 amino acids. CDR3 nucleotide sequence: TGTGCCAGTCAAACAGGGGGCACTGAAGCTTTCTTT. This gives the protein CASQTGGTEAFF.

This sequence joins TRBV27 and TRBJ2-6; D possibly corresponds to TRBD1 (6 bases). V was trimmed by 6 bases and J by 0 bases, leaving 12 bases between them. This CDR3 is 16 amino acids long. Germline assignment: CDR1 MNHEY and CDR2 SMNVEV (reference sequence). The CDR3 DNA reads TGTGCCAGCAGCAGTTGGGGGCTCTCTGGGGCCAACGTCCTGACTTTC. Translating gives CASSSWGLSGANVLTF.

The CDR3 reads CASSSGRDSIYNEQFF. CDR3 nucleotides: TGTGCCAGCAGCTCCGGCCGGGACAGTATTTACAATGAGCAGTTCTTC. The chain combines TRBV7-2 with TRBJ2-1, with 7 bases that match TRBD1. CDR1 is SGHTA, CDR2 FQGNSA, per germline. With 4 bases clipped from V and 4 bases from J, the junction kept 10 bases outside the gene matches. This CDR3 is built from 16 residues.

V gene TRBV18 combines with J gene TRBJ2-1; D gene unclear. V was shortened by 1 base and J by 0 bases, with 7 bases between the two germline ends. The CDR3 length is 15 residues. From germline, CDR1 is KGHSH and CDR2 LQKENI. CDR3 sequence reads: CASSPLADSYNEQFF. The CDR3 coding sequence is TGTGCCAGCTCACCACTGGCAGACTCCTACAATGAGCAGTTCTTC.

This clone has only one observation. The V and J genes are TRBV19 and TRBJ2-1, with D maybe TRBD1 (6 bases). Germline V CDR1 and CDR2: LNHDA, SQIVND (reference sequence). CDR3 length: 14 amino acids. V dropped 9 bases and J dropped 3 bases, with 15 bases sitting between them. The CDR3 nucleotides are TGTGCCAGCAGGACGGGACACCACTACAATGAGCAGTTCTTC. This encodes CASRTGHHYNEQFF.

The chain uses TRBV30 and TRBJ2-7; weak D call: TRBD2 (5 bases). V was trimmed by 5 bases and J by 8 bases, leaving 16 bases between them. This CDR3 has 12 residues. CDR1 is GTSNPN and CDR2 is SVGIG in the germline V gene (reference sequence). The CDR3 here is CAWARGPGQQYF. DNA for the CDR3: TGTGCCTGGGCCCGAGGGCCTGGCCAGCAGTACTTC.

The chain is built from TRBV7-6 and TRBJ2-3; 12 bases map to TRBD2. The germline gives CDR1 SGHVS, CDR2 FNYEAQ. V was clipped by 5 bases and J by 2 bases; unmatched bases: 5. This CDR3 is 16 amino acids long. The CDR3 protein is CASSQGLAGTTDTQYF. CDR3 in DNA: TGTGCCAGCAGCCAAGGACTAGCGGGGACCACAGATACGCAGTATTTT. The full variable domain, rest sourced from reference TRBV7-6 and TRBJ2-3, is GAGVSQSPRYKVTKRGQDVALRCDPISGHVSLYWYRQALGQGPEFLTYFNYEAQQDKSGLPNDRFSAERPEGSISTLTIQRTEQRDSAMYRCASSQGLAGTTDTQYFGPGTRLTVL.

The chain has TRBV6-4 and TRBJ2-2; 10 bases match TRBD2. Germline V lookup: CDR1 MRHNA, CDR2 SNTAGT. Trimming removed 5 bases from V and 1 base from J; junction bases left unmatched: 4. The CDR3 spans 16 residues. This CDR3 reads CASSRTSGGNTGELFF. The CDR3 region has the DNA TGTGCCAGCAGTCGGACTAGCGGAGGGAACACCGGGGAGCTGTTTTTT.

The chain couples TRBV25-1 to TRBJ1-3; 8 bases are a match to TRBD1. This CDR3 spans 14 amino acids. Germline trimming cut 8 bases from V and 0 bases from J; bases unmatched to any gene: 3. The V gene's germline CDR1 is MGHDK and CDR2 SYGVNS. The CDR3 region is CASRDRSSGNTIYF. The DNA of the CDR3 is TGTGCCAGCCGGGACAGGAGCTCTGGAAACACCATATATTTT. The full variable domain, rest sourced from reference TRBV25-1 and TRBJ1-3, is EADIYQTPRYLVIGTGKKITLECSQTMGHDKMYWYQQDPGMELHLIHYSYGVNSTEKGDLSSESTVSRIRTEHFPLTLESARPSHTSQYLCASRDRSSGNTIYFGEGSWLTVV.

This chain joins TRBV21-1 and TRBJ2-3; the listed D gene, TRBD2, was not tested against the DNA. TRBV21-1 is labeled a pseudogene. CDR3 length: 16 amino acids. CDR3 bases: TGTGCCAGCAGCAAAGGTCGAGCCCCTAGCACAGATACGCAGTATTTT. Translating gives CASSKGRAPSTDTQYF.

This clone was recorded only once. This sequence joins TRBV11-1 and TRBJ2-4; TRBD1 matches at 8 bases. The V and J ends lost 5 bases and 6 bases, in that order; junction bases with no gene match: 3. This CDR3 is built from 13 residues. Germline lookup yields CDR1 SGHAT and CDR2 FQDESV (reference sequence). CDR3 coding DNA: TGTGCCAGCAGCGGACAGGGAAGAAACATTCAGTACTTC. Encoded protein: CASSGQGRNIQYF.

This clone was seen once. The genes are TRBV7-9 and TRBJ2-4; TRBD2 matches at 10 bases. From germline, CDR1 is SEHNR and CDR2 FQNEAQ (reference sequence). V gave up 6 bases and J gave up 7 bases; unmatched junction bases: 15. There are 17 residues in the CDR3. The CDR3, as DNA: TGTGCCAGCAGTCGACTAGCGGGCGGGTTCGTTTCGAACATTCAGTACTTC. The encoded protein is CASSRLAGGFVSNIQYF. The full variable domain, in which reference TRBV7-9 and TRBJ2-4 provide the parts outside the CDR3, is DTGVSQNPRHKITKRGQNVTFRCDPISEHNRLYWYRQTLGQGPEFLTYFQNEAQLEKSRLLSDRFSAERPKGSFSTLEIQRTEQGDSAMYLCASSRLAGGFVSNIQYFGAGTRLSVL.

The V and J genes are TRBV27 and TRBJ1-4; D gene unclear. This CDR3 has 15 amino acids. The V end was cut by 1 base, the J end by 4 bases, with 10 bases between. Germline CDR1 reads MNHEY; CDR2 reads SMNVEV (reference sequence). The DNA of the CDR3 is TGTGCCAGCAGTTTATTCGGACTGATTAATGAAAAACTGTTTTTT. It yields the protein CASSLFGLINEKLFF.

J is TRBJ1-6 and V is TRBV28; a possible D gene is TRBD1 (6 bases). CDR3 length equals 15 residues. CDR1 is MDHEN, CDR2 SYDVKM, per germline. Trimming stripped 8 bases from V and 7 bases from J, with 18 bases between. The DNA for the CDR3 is TGTGCCAGCCGGATTGTTGACAGGAGCAATTCACCCCTCCACTTT. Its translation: CASRIVDRSNSPLHF.

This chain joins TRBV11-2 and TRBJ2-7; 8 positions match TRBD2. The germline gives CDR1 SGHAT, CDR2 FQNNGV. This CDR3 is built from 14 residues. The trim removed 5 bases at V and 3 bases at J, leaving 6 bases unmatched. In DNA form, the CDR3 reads TGTGCCAGCAGCACTCGGGCGGGAGGCTACGAGCAGTACTTC. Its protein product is CASSTRAGGYEQYF.

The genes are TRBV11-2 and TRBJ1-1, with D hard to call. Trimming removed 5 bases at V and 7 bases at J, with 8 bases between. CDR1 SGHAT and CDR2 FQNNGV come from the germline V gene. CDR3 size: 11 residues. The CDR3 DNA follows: TGTGCCAGCAGCATACAAATTGAAGCTTTCTTT. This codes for CASSIQIEAFF.

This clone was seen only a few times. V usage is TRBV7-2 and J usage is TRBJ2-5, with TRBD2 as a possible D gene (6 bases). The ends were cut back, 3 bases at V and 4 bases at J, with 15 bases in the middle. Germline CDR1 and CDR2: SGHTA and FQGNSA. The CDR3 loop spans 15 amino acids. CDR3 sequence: CASSLNPSVRETQYF. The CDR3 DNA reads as TGTGCCAGCAGCTTGAACCCTAGCGTTCGAGAGACCCAGTACTTC.

For the CDR3, the DNA is TGTGCCAGCCTACGGGACAGGGGGAGAGGGACTGAAGCTTTCTTT. It codes for CASLRDRGRGTEAFF. The chain combines TRBV6-1 with TRBJ1-1; TRBD1 matches at 11 bases. Germline lookup yields CDR1 MNHNS and CDR2 SASEGT. V gave up 8 bases and J gave up 5 bases; unmatched junction bases: 10. This CDR3 is 15 amino acids long.

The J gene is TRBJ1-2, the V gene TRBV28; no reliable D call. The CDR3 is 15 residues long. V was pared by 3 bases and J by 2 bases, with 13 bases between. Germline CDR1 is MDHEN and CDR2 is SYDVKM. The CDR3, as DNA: TGTGCCAGCAGTTTGGAGCCGGTTAAAAACTATGGCTACACCTTC. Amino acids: CASSLEPVKNYGYTF.

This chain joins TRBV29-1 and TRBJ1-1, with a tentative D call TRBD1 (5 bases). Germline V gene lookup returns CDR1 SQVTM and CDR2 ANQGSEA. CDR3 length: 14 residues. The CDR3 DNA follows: TGCGGCGGGGGGTCAGGGCAGCGTAAGCCTGAAGCTTTCTTT. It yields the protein CGGGSGQRKPEAFF.

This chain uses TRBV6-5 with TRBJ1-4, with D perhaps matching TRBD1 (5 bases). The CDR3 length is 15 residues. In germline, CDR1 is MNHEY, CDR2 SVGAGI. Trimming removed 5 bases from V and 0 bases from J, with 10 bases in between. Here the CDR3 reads CASSPGYTTNEKLFF. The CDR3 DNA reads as TGTGCCAGCAGTCCAGGGTACACAACTAATGAAAAACTGTTTTTT.

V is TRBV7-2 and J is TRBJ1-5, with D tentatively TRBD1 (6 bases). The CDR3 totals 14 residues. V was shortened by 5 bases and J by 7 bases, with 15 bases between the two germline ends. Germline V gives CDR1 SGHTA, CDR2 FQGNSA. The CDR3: CASSQQGPPQPQHF. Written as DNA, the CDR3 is TGTGCCAGCAGCCAACAGGGTCCCCCCCAGCCCCAGCATTTT. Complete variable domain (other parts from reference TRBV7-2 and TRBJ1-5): GAGVSQSPSNKVTEKGKDVELRCDPISGHTALYWYRQSLGQGLEFLIYFQGNSAPDKSGLPSDRFSAERTGGSVSTLTIQRTQQEDSAVYLCASSQQGPPQPQHFGDGTRLSIL.

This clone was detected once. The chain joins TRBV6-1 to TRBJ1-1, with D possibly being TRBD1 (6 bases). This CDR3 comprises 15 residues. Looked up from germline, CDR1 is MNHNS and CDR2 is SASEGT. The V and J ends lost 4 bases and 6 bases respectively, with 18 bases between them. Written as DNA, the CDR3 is TGTGCCAGCAGTGTAGGTAAGGGGGGCCGCGCTGAAGCTTTCTTT. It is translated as CASSVGKGGRAEAFF.